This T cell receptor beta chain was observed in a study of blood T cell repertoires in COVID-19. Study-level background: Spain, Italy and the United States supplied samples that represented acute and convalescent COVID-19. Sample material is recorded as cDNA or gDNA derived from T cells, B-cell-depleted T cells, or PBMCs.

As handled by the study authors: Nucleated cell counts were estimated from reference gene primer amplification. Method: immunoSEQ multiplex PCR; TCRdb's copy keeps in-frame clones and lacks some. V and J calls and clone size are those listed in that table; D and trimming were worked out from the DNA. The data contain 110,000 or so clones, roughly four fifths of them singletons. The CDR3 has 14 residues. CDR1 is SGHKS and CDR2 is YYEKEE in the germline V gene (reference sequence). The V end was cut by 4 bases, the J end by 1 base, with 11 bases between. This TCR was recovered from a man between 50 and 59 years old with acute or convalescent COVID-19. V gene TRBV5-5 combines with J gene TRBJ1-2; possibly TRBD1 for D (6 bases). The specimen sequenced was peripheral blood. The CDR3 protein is CASSPWTDNYGYTF. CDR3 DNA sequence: TGTGCCAGCAGCCCCTGGACAGATAACTATGGCTACACCTTC.